These 21 T cell receptor beta chains came from one sample sequenced in a study of shared clonotypes between healthy human individuals. Method: immunoSEQ multiplex PCR; TCRdb's copy keeps in-frame clones and lacks some. Here the sample spans roughly 2 million clones, approximately 95% being singletons. The sample taken for sequencing was naive CD4+ T cells sorted from blood. Described subset: CD45RA+ positively selected. These TCRs come from a man aged 18 to 35 in good health.

The CDR3 DNA follows: TGTGCCAGCAGTTCACAGCTAGAGACCCAGTACTTC. It specifies CASSSQLETQYF. The chain is built from TRBV28 and TRBJ2-5; no reliable D call. V was clipped by 4 bases and J by 4 bases, with 7 bases between them. Germline values: CDR1 MDHEN, CDR2 SYDVKM. The CDR3 covers 12 residues. Looking up the rest from reference TRBV28 and TRBJ2-5 gives the full variable domain: DVKVTQSSRYLVKRTGEKVFLECVQDMDHENMFWYRQDPGLGLRLIYFSYDVKMKEKGDIPEGYSVSREKKERFSLILESASTNQTSMYLCASSSQLETQYFGPGTRLLVL.

V and J are TRBV30 and TRBJ2-2; 8 bases fit TRBD2. This CDR3 has 14 residues. Germline CDR1 GTSNPN, CDR2 SVGIG (reference sequence). Trimming at V came to 4 bases and at J to 0 bases, leaving 1 base not matched to a gene. The CDR3 nucleotides are TGTGCCTGGACTAGCGGGCCGAACACCGGGGAGCTGTTTTTT. It codes for CAWTSGPNTGELFF.

The sample holds one count of this clone. Other nucleotide sequences from this sample produce the same CDR3. The chain couples TRBV5-1 to TRBJ1-4, with D unclear. The CDR3 length is 16 residues. V dropped 0 bases and J dropped 0 bases, with 9 bases sitting between them. Germline values: CDR1 SGHRS, CDR2 YFSETQ. CDR3 amino acids: CASSLEGSATNEKLFF. DNA for the CDR3: TGCGCCAGCAGCTTGGAGGGCAGTGCAACTAATGAAAAACTGTTTTTT. Complete variable domain (other parts from reference TRBV5-1 and TRBJ1-4): KAGVTQTPRYLIKTRGQQVTLSCSPISGHRSVSWYQQTPGQGLQFLFEYFSETQRNKGNFPGRFSGRQFSNSRSEMNVSTLELGDSALYLCASSLEGSATNEKLFFGSGTQLSVL.

This clone was seen a few times. The chain uses TRBV2 and TRBJ1-2; maybe TRBD1 (5 bases). V was shortened by 4 bases and J by 4 bases, with 7 bases between the two germline ends. CDR3 length: 12 residues. The germline gives CDR1 SNHLY, CDR2 FYNNEI. This chain's CDR3 is CASSVGTYGYTF. The CDR3 region has the DNA TGTGCCAGCAGTGTGGGGACCTATGGCTACACCTTC.

This rearrangement joins TRBV5-3 to TRBJ1-2, with D perhaps matching TRBD1 (5 bases). TRBV5-3 is an ORF, and what it does is uncertain. The ends were cut back, 4 bases at V and 1 base at J, with 17 bases in the middle. This CDR3 is 16 amino acids long. For the CDR3, the DNA is TGTGCCAGAAGCCCCGTGGCAGTCGGGGGTAACTATGGCTACACCTTC. It specifies CARSPVAVGGNYGYTF.

This chain links TRBV27 with TRBJ2-1; D may be TRBD1 or TRBD2 (6 bases each). V was trimmed by 5 bases and J by 4 bases, leaving 18 bases between them. Germline V gene sequence: CDR1 MNHEY, CDR2 SMNVEV (reference sequence). The CDR3 covers 16 residues. CDR3 protein: CASSVLWGAGYNEQFF. In DNA form, the CDR3 reads TGTGCCAGCAGTGTTCTATGGGGGGCCGGGTACAATGAGCAGTTCTTC.

V usage is TRBV4-1 and J usage is TRBJ1-3; D is uncertain. The germline V gene has CDR1 MGHRA and CDR2 YSYEKL. The CDR3 is 16 amino acids. V shed 0 bases and J shed 0 bases, with 9 bases lying between them. DNA for the CDR3: TGCGCCAGCAGCCAAGATAACGCCCTCTCTGGAAACACCATATATTTT. Amino acids: CASSQDNALSGNTIYF.

This rearrangement joins TRBV5-1 to TRBJ1-4, with D unclear. The germline V gene has CDR1 SGHRS and CDR2 YFSETQ. V was shortened by 2 bases and J by 7 bases, with 15 bases between the two germline ends. The CDR3 is 15 residues long. The CDR3 DNA sequence: TGCGCCAGCAGCTTTGGAGGCCGTTCGGGTGAAAAACTGTTTTTT. Its translation: CASSFGGRSGEKLFF. Full variable domain (remainder filled in from reference TRBV5-1 and TRBJ1-4): KAGVTQTPRYLIKTRGQQVTLSCSPISGHRSVSWYQQTPGQGLQFLFEYFSETQRNKGNFPGRFSGRQFSNSRSEMNVSTLELGDSALYLCASSFGGRSGEKLFFGSGTQLSVL.

This chain uses TRBV6-4 with TRBJ1-4; D may be TRBD1 (6 bases). V shed 2 bases and J shed 8 bases, with 18 bases lying between them. The CDR3 length is 16 residues. Germline CDR1 reads MRHNA; CDR2 reads SNTAGT. CDR3 nucleotide sequence: TGTGCCAGCAGTGACGGATTCGGGGGGGCAGAGGAAAAACTGTTTTTT. Its protein product is CASSDGFGGAEEKLFF.

The chain is built from TRBV7-2 and TRBJ2-7; 9 bases agree with TRBD2. V was clipped by 2 bases and J by 4 bases; unmatched bases: 9. CDR3 length: 16 residues. Germline V lookup: CDR1 SGHTA, CDR2 FQGNSA. CDR3 region: CASSLTYRAGGYEQYF. DNA of the CDR3: TGTGCCAGCAGCTTAACGTATAGAGCGGGGGGATACGAGCAGTACTTC.

The chain employs TRBV5-1 and TRBJ1-1, with TRBD1 matching over 7 bases. The V gene end was trimmed by 0 bases and the J gene end by 6 bases; junction bases not matched to a gene: 11. This CDR3 is 16 amino acids long. From germline, CDR1 is SGHRS and CDR2 YFSETQ. In DNA form, the CDR3 reads TGCGCCAGCAGCTTGGTGACGGGACAGAGCCGGGCTGAAGCTTTCTTT. It translates to CASSLVTGQSRAEAFF.

This chain joins TRBV15 and TRBJ2-1, with 12 bases matching TRBD2. The CDR3 has 20 amino acids. With 0 bases clipped from V and 3 bases from J, the junction kept 12 bases outside the gene matches. Germline V gene sequence: CDR1 LNHNV, CDR2 YYDKDF (reference sequence). In DNA, the CDR3 is TGTGCCACCAGCAGAGAAGGCACCAGGACTAGCGGGGCCATCTACAATGAGCAGTTCTTC. It is translated as CATSREGTRTSGAIYNEQFF.

J is TRBJ1-6 and V is TRBV15; D ambiguous. V was clipped by 0 bases and J by 6 bases, with 9 bases between them. CDR3 length equals 15 residues. Germline V CDR1 and CDR2: LNHNV, YYDKDF (reference sequence). DNA for the CDR3: TGTGCCACCAGCAGAGATCGACTAAGTAATTCACCCCTCCACTTT. It codes for CATSRDRLSNSPLHF.

The gene calls are TRBV19 and TRBJ1-2; TRBD1 might be the D (6 bases). V was cut by 6 bases and J by 4 bases, with 15 bases left in between. Germline V CDR1 and CDR2: LNHDA, SQIVND (reference sequence). The CDR3 runs 14 residues. The CDR3: CASSLGGASYGYTF. The DNA of the CDR3 is TGTGCCAGTAGCCTCGGGGGGGCGAGCTATGGCTACACCTTC. The whole variable domain, remainder taken from reference TRBV19 and TRBJ1-2, is DGGITQSPKYLFRKEGQNVTLSCEQNLNHDAMYWYRQDPGQGLRLIYYSQIVNDFQKGDIAEGYSVSREKKESFPLTVTSAQKNPTAFYLCASSLGGASYGYTFGSGTRLTVV.

The rearrangement uses TRBV5-1 and TRBJ2-1, with D unresolved. Germline V gene lookup returns CDR1 SGHRS and CDR2 YFSETQ. V dropped 0 bases and J dropped 8 bases, with 6 bases sitting between them. The CDR3 contains 12 residues. DNA of the CDR3: TGCGCCAGCAGCTTGGGGCTGGATGAGCAGTTCTTC. Its protein product is CASSLGLDEQFF. Supplemented by reference TRBV5-1 and TRBJ2-1, the full variable domain reads KAGVTQTPRYLIKTRGQQVTLSCSPISGHRSVSWYQQTPGQGLQFLFEYFSETQRNKGNFPGRFSGRQFSNSRSEMNVSTLELGDSALYLCASSLGLDEQFFGPGTRLTVL.

The CDR3 is CAISGRGLDTQYF. The CDR3 nucleotides read TGTGCCATCAGCGGAAGGGGGCTGGATACGCAGTATTTT. The J gene is TRBJ2-3, the V gene TRBV10-3, with 7 nucleotides matching TRBD1. Germline V CDR1 and CDR2: ENHRY, SYGVKD. This CDR3 region has 13 residues. Unmatched junction bases numbered 6, after V lost 6 bases and J lost 6 bases.

The chain employs TRBV9 and TRBJ2-5, with 11 bases aligning to TRBD1. The CDR3 loop spans 16 amino acids. Per the germline V gene, CDR1 is SGDLS and CDR2 is YYNGEE. Trimming cost V 2 bases and J 2 bases; bases outside gene matches: 5. CDR3 residues: CASSVDGTGGQETQYF. In DNA form, the CDR3 reads TGTGCCAGCAGCGTGGACGGGACAGGGGGACAAGAGACCCAGTACTTC.

The chain combines TRBV10-3 with TRBJ2-7; 7 bases are shared with TRBD1. V trimming: 10 bases; J trimming: 2 bases; junction bases outside the gene matches: 11. Germline CDR1 is ENHRY and CDR2 is SYGVKD. The CDR3 covers 14 residues. CDR3 amino acids: CATQGLQGTYEQYF. Written as DNA, the CDR3 is TGTGCCACCCAGGGGTTACAGGGGACCTACGAGCAGTACTTC.

This chain joins TRBV9 and TRBJ1-1; D is possibly TRBD1 (5 bases). Trimming removed 4 bases at V and 3 bases at J, with 13 bases between. CDR1 SGDLS and CDR2 YYNGEE come from the germline V gene. The CDR3 contains 14 residues. CDR3 nucleotide sequence: TGTGCCAGCAGCTACAGGACGGATTACACTGAAGCTTTCTTT. Encoded protein: CASSYRTDYTEAFF.

This clone occurred once. The rearrangement joins TRBV6-5 to TRBJ2-7, with 7 bases identical to TRBD1. Germline V gene sequence: CDR1 MNHEY, CDR2 SVGAGI. V was clipped by 5 bases and J by 7 bases; unmatched bases: 14. This CDR3 has 15 amino acids. The CDR3 region has the DNA TGTGCCAGCAGTAGACAGGGAACCTCAGGGGTAGAGCAGTACTTC. It is translated as CASSRQGTSGVEQYF.

This clone appeared once. V and J are TRBV5-1 and TRBJ1-2, with D possibly being TRBD1 (5 bases). Deletions cut 2 bases from V and 2 bases from J, with 10 bases between. The CDR3 covers 14 residues. Germline V CDR1 and CDR2: SGHRS, YFSETQ. The CDR3 spells CASSFRDHNYGYTF. In nucleotides, the CDR3 is TGCGCCAGCAGCTTCCGGGACCACAACTATGGCTACACCTTC.